This T cell receptor (beta chain) was documented in a study of technical replicates of blood from a handful of donors (TCRdb year 2017). As for this clone: Its antigen remains unidentified. Base qualities are missing; no much larger clone stands one base away.

The library was prepared using the immunoSEQ multiplex PCR assay. TCRdb took over this immuneACCESS table, retaining in-frame rearrangements with V and J assigned. Such tables are incomplete; in checked studies, under half of the missing clones stem from an unresolved V gene, and the remainder is unexplained. The sample records over 70,000 clones, around 96% of which are singletons. Approximately 0.4% of the sample goes to the ten largest clones. V has 4 bases trimmed and J has 7 bases trimmed; junction bases matching no gene number 10. The germline V gene (reference sequence) provides CDR1 SGHNT and CDR2 YYREEE. From the cysteine through the phenylalanine, the CDR3 covers 17 amino acids. Only the CDR3 DNA stays, 51 bases, in frame from base 1.

The sequence derives from a human donor in good health. The sample comprised T cells isolated from PBMCs. The rearranged chain carries TRBV5-4 and TRBJ2-1, with TRBD2 matching 14 junction bases. The nucleotide sequence is given as TGTGCCAGCAGCCCGGGGACTAGCGGGAGTGTAAGGAATGAGCAGTTCTTC. Translated, this is CASSPGTSGSVRNEQFF.